Below, 3 T cell receptor beta chains from the same sample are listed, as sequenced in a study of blood T cell repertoires in COVID-19. The repertoire was sequenced with immunoSEQ multiplex PCR; TCRdb's copy has only in-frame clones and lacks some. The sample has 120,000 or so clones; approximately 80% are singletons. Sample: peripheral blood. The receptors originated from a man aged 60-69 years with acute or convalescent COVID-19.

The chain carries TRBV3-1 (or the pseudogene TRBV3-2) and TRBJ1-4; D is uncertain. V lost 0 bases and J 2 bases, leaving 7 bases between the germline ends. CDR1 LGHDT and CDR2 YNNKEL come from the germline V gene (reference sequence). The CDR3 has 15 residues. CDR3 nucleotide sequence: TGTGCCAGCAGCCAAGAGTGGGAGACTAATGAAAAACTGTTTTTT. Protein: CASSQEWETNEKLFF.

This chain uses TRBV7-2 with TRBJ2-1; 13 positions match TRBD2. V lost 10 bases, J lost 8 bases, and 11 bases stayed unmatched. From germline, CDR1 is SGHTA and CDR2 FQGNSA. The CDR3 contains 15 residues. CDR3 coding DNA: TGTGCCATCCGACTAGCGGGAGGCGGGCGGCATGAGCAGTTCTTC. This codes for CAIRLAGGGRHEQFF.

The chain recombines TRBV29-1 with TRBJ1-2; D remains ambiguous. The CDR3 extends over 13 amino acids. Trimming left V 1 base short and J 8 bases short, with 14 bases between. CDR1 is SQVTM and CDR2 is ANQGSEA in the germline V gene. The CDR3 is CSVEGQKGGGYTF. CDR3 in DNA: TGCAGCGTTGAAGGGCAGAAGGGAGGAGGCTACACCTTC.